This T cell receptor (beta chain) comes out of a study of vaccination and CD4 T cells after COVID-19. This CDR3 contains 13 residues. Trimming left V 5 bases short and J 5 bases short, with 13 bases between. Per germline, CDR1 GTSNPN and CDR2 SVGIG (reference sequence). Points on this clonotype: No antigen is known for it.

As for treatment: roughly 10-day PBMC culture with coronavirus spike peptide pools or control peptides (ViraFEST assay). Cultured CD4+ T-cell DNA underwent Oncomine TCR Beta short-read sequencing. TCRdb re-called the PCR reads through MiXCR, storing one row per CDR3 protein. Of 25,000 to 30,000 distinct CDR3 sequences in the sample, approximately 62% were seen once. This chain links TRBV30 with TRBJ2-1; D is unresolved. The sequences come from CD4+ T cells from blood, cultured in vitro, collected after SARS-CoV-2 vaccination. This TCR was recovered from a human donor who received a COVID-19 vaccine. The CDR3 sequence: CAWGTRSNNEQFF. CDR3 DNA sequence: TGTGCCTGGGGAACCCGGTCCAACAATGAGCAGTTCTTC. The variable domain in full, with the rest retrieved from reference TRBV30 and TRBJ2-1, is SQTIHQWPATLVQPVGSPLSLECTVEGTSNPNLYWYRQAAGRGLQLLFYSVGIGQISSEVPQNLSASRPQDRQFILSSKKLLLSDSGFYLCAWGTRSNNEQFFGPGTRLTVL.